This T cell receptor beta chain was identified in a study of T cells in Graves' hyperthyroidism and ophthalmopathy. Diagnosis rested on symptoms, serum thyroxine and TRAb, thyroid ultrasound, and orbital computed tomography. CDR1 SGHVS and CDR2 FQNEAQ come from the germline V gene. The CDR3 sequence is 14 residues long. V shed 5 bases and J 4 bases; nucleotides not matched to a gene: 5. There were TCR beta CDR3 regions amplified from RNA transcripts. TCR CDR3 underwent first-round RT-PCR with the HTBI primer set. TCRdb reanalysed the multiplex PCR reads using MiXCR and keeps one entry per CDR3 protein. Among 700,000 or so distinct CDR3 sequences listed, around 15% were seen once.

This chain connects TRBV7-8 to TRBJ2-7; 10 nucleotides match TRBD2. Input material: blood. The TCR comes from a woman between 50 and 59 years old with Graves' ophthalmopathy. The CDR3 coding sequence is TGTGCCAGCAGCCCCAGCGGGAGGGAGTACGAGCAGTACTTC. Translating it yields CASSPSGREYEQYF.